Listed below are T cell receptor beta chains from one sample, sequenced in a study of CD8 T cells in Susac syndrome. TCRdb redid the calling of the immunoSEQ multiplex PCR reads with MiXCR, one entry per CDR3 protein. Among 120,000 to 150,000 distinct CDR3 sequences listed, 94% were seen once. Sequencing was carried out using CD4+ T cells from PBMCs. The receptors originated from a human donor in good health. CDR3s include the opening cysteine and the closing phenylalanine or tryptophan. A D gene is named only where the DNA matches it firmly. Rows may omit the clone size; those that give it use once, few, many or a size class.

size,V,J,D,DNA,CDR3
.,TRBV11-2,TRBJ2-3,TRBD1,TGTGCCAGCAGCTACTACAGGGGATTCACAGATACGCAGTATTTT,CASSYYRGFTDTQYF
few,TRBV10-2,TRBJ1-2,.,TGCGCCAGCAGTGAGTTGACCGCCGCTGAAGGCTACACCTTC,CASSELTAAEGYTF
once,TRBV21-1,TRBJ1-5,.,TGTGCCAGCAGCAATAGGGACAGATACACCCATAGCAATCAGCCCCAGCATTTT,CASSNRDRYTHSNQPQHF
.,TRBV3-1,TRBJ2-7,.,TGTGCCAGCAGCCTCCCCAGAATTACCTACGAGCAGTACTTC,CASSLPRITYEQYF
few,TRBV5-1,TRBJ2-7,.,TGCGCCAGCAGCTTAGGAGAAGCCGAGCAGTACTTC,CASSLGEAEQYF
.,TRBV5-6,TRBJ1-5,TRBD1,TGTGCCAGCAGCAGGGAGGACAGGGCTGGGAGCAATCAGCCCCAGCATTTT,CASSREDRAGSNQPQHF
.,TRBV5-6,TRBJ2-5,TRBD2,TGTGCCAGCAGCTTGGCTAGCGGTGGAGGTGAGACCCAGTACTTC,CASSLASGGGETQYF
.,TRBV2,TRBJ2-5,.,TGTGCCAGCGGTTGGGACATACAAGAGACCCAGTACTTC,CASGWDIQETQYF
.,TRBV20-1,TRBJ2-7,TRBD2,TGCAGTGGAAGAGAGGGCGGGAGGTCCTACGAGCAGTACTTC,CSGREGGRSYEQYF
once,TRBV20-1,TRBJ2-5,.,TGCAGTGCTCCTCTGGAGGCCCAGTACTTC,CSAPLEAQYF
.,TRBV29-1,TRBJ2-5,.,TGCAGCGCTGGGACTTACGGGACCCAGTACTTC,CSAGTYGTQYF
.,TRBV11-2,TRBJ2-5,.,TGTGCCAGCAGCTTACGAGGGTTTGCAGAGACCCAGTACTTC,CASSLRGFAETQYF
.,TRBV10-3,TRBJ1-3,.,TGTGCCATCAGTGAGGATCGACCTAGGGGCACCATATATTTT,CAISEDRPRGTIYF
once,TRBV2,TRBJ2-6,.,TGTGCCAGCGACAGGTTCTCTGGGGCCAACGTCCTGACTTTC,CASDRFSGANVLTF
once,TRBV29-1,TRBJ1-5,.,TGCAGCGCCAAGGGGGGTCTTGATCAGCCCCAGCATTTT,CSAKGGLDQPQHF
.,TRBV29-1,TRBJ2-5,TRBD2,TGCAGCGTTGAATCGTTCCTAGCGGAGGGAGAGACCCAGTACTTC,CSVESFLAEGETQYF
.,TRBV24-1,TRBJ2-6,TRBD1,TGTGCCACTCCAGGACAGGGGAAGGTGACTGGGGCCAACGTCCTGACTTTC,CATPGQGKVTGANVLTF
.,TRBV20-1,TRBJ1-2,.,TGCAGTGCTGGGGGCTCAGGGGTCGGTGGCTACACCTTC,CSAGGSGVGGYTF
once,TRBV7-9,TRBJ1-1,.,TGTGCCGGAGGTCGAGGGGGGACTGAAGCTTTCTTT,CAGGRGGTEAFF
.,TRBV18,TRBJ1-5,TRBD1,TGTGCCAGCTCATCGGGACAGAGCAATCAGCCCCAGCATTTT,CASSSGQSNQPQHF
.,TRBV20-1,TRBJ1-2,.,TGCAGTGCTACCCCTTCCGCCGCCGGGGGCTACACCTTC,CSATPSAAGGYTF
.,TRBV19,TRBJ2-2,.,TGTGCCAGTAGCACCGGGCCGAACACCGGGGAGCTGTTTTTT,CASSTGPNTGELFF